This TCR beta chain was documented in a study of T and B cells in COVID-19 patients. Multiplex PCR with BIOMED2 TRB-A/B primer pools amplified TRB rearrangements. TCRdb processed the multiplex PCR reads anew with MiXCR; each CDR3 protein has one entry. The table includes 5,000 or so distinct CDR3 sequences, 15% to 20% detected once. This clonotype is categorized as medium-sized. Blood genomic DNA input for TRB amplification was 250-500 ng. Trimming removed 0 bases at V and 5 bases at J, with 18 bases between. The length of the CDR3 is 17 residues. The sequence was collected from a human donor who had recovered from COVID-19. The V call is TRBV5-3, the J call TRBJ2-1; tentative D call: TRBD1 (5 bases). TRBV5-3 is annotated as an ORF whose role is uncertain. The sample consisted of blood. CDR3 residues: CARSLVRGHPYHNEQFF. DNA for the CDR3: TGTGCCAGAAGCTTGGTTAGGGGCCACCCGTACCACAATGAGCAGTTCTTC.